This entry describes one T cell receptor beta chain. The table lists this clonotype with a few counts. The target of this receptor is not known. No much larger clone exists at a distance of one base, and base qualities are not known. The entry originates in a study of blood T cells in healthy people across ages (dated by TCRdb to the mid-2010s). At the level of the whole study: In model experiments, roughly one uniquely barcoded TCR beta cDNA molecule per two T cells was captured by template switching. Age-related changes in TCR beta repertoire diversity were measured in the study by deep sequencing normalized with unique cDNA molecular identifiers. The donors were divided into four age groups: young (average around 17 years), middle-aged (under 40), aged (around 59) and long-lived (about 79). To avoid experimental bias, donors of different ages were distributed randomly across sequencing lanes. For two donors (one aged 18 to 30 and one aged 80 or older), the study analyzed two additional independent replicas of 1 million unique cDNA reads from the same blood draw. General study outcomes and caveats: The long-lived group showed more naive CD4+ T cells, fewer expanded clones and increased TCR diversity than the aged group, suggesting age selection. Observed TCR beta diversity per million T cells fell roughly linearly with age, and a significant reduction was already apparent by age roughly 41. Since profiling was done on bulk unsorted PBMCs, naive and antigen-experienced compartments could not be conclusively compared. Total diversity estimates from one million sequenced T cells were considered lower bounds and underestimates. There was a strong correlation between observed TCR beta diversity and the percentage of naive T cells measured by flow cytometry. Donor CMV infection status was unknown, potentially confounding age-related changes in expanded clonotypes.

From cysteine to phenylalanine, the CDR3 is 12 amino acids long. Only the CDR3 region is kept as DNA, spanning 36 bases read in frame from base 1. Based on the germline V gene, the CDR1 and CDR2 sequences are SGDLS and YYNGEE. Trimming removed 2 bases from V and 8 bases from J, leaving 8 bases between the germline ends. The roughly 39 donors, aged about 6 to 95 years, were systemically healthy Caucasian individuals from Russia. Ten milliliters of peripheral blood were drawn from each donor into EDTA-treated Vacutainer tubes. Ficoll-Paque density-gradient centrifugation was used to isolate PBMCs, with at least 6.5 million per sample. Total RNA was extracted from PBMCs with Trizol reagent, with at least 6 micrograms obtained per sample. For every donor, flow cytometry on a PBMC aliquot measured the percentage of naive CD45RAhigh/CD27high T cells. The library was made by 5' RACE. The data were produced on an Illumina HiSeq 2500. A second about 7 to 12 cycle PCR used a sample-barcoded 5' primer and a J-beta primer mix. A template-switch 5' adaptor carrying 12 random nucleotides introduced a unique molecular identifier onto each TCR beta cDNA molecule. At least 2.5 million CDR3-containing paired-end reads were obtained from each sample. The Mint cDNA synthesis kit, primed by a TRBC-specific oligonucleotide, was used to synthesize first-strand cDNA from all RNA. After uracil-DNA glycosylase treatment, a first 18-cycle PCR used universal primers M1SS and BC2_uni_R on all cDNA. The authors' pipeline ran thus. Normalization of each sample was performed by random selection of 1 million high-quality reads, each carrying a distinct molecular identifier. Reads sharing molecular identifiers were discarded rather than binned into consensus sequences. MiTCR, set to a Q25 quality threshold and the strictest error-elimination algorithm, was used for CDR3 identification, clonotype clustering and error correction. A nonparametric unseen species model with Euler transformation was used to estimate a lower bound on total TCR beta diversity. Through fastp at Q25 and MiXCR, TCRdb rebuilt clones from the public reads, retaining in-frame beta chains. Here each entry gathers all rows of one CDR3 protein and keeps the most common genes and DNA. The V and J calls here are based on TCRdb, not the publication. This sample has about 600,000 distinct CDR3 sequences in its table, and 45% to 55% of those were observed once. The ten biggest clones cover approximately 23% of the sample.

Recombination linked TRBV9 to TRBJ2-1; the D gene cannot be named for sure. The sample was blood. The TCR originated in a man aged 80 or over in good health. The nucleotide sequence is TGTGCCAGCAGCGTCAGTTTACATGAGCAGTTCTTC. Its protein is CASSVSLHEQFF. Beyond the CDR3, the reference TRBV9 and TRBJ2-1 genes provide the residues; the full variable domain reads: DSGVTQTPKHLITATGQRVTLRCSPRSGDLSVYWYQQSLDQGLQFLIQYYNGEERAKGNILERFSAQQFPDLHSELNLSSLELGDSALYFCASSVSLHEQFFGPGTRLTVL.